The 32 T cell receptor beta chains in this list originate from one sample, sequenced in a study of OX40 agonist ivuxolimab in advanced cancers. Sequenced by immunoSEQ multiplex PCR; TCRdb stores in-frame clones only, minus some. In the table there are over 50,000 clones, roughly 85% of which are singletons. The sequencing used CD4+ or CD8+ T cells sorted from blood, collected in a trial of the OX40 agonist ivuxolimab. These TCRs come from an adult with an advanced solid tumor such as melanoma, head and neck, liver or kidney cancer.

This clone was counted a single time. The genes are TRBV6-5 and TRBJ2-1; tentative D call: TRBD2 (6 bases). CDR3 length equals 11 residues. Trimming stripped 6 bases from V and 7 bases from J, with 7 bases between. Germline-derived CDR1 and CDR2 are MNHEY and SVGAGI. The CDR3 nucleotides are TGTGCCAGCAGGACTAGGAATGAGCAGTTCTTC. Translating gives CASRTRNEQFF.

This chain links TRBV27 with TRBJ2-2, with D maybe TRBD1 (7 bases). Trimming pared 2 bases from V and 7 bases from J, leaving 11 bases between. Germline assignment: CDR1 MNHEY and CDR2 SMNVEV (reference sequence). The CDR3 runs 14 residues. The CDR3 spells CASSLGGGGGELFF. Here the CDR3 DNA reads TGTGCCAGCAGTTTAGGAGGGGGCGGCGGGGAGCTGTTTTTT.

This clone has a handful of counts. V is TRBV27 and J is TRBJ1-4, with D possibly being TRBD1 (6 bases). There are 16 residues in the CDR3. The V gene lost 6 bases and the J gene lost 8 bases, with 22 bases spanning the gap. Germline V gives CDR1 MNHEY, CDR2 SMNVEV (reference sequence). CDR3 loop: CASSIGGGEGEEKLFF. The DNA of the CDR3 is TGTGCCAGCAGCATTGGAGGGGGGGAGGGAGAAGAAAAACTGTTTTTT.

This rearrangement joins TRBV7-6 to TRBJ1-1; D call uncertain. The CDR3 has 15 residues. Germline CDR1 reads SGHVS; CDR2 reads FNYEAQ. Trimming cost V 1 base and J 1 base, with 10 bases left between them. The CDR3 spells CASSLDPAENTEAFF. The DNA of the CDR3 is TGTGCCAGCAGCTTAGACCCGGCGGAGAACACTGAAGCTTTCTTT.

There are a few counts of this clone. This chain joins TRBV5-5 and TRBJ1-1; D not certain. The CDR3 length is 14 residues. The V gene's germline CDR1 is SGHKS and CDR2 YYEKEE (reference sequence). Trimming removed 0 bases from V and 4 bases from J, with 10 bases in between. CDR3 sequence (DNA): TGTGCCAGCAGCTTGGATTGGAGGAGCACTGAAGCTTTCTTT. It encodes CASSLDWRSTEAFF.

This chain links TRBV11-2 with TRBJ1-5; 8 nucleotides agree with TRBD1. The CDR3 contains 15 residues. Germline V CDR1 and CDR2: SGHAT, FQNNGV. Unmatched junction bases numbered 8, after V lost 7 bases and J lost 3 bases. The CDR3 coding sequence is TGTGCCAGCACCGTGGACAGGGATGACAATCAGCCCCAGCATTTT. The encoded protein is CASTVDRDDNQPQHF.

V and J are TRBV11-2 and TRBJ2-1; D not certain. V lost 2 bases and J 9 bases, leaving 11 bases between the germline ends. The length of the CDR3 is 13 residues. From germline, CDR1 is SGHAT and CDR2 FQNNGV. The CDR3 DNA reads TGTGCCAGCAGCTTACTCGTGCGTGGTGAGCAGTTCTTC. Its protein is CASSLLVRGEQFF.

This rearrangement joins TRBV5-1 to TRBJ1-2; D gene uncertain. The CDR3 has 13 residues. The V and J ends lost 1 base and 5 bases respectively, with 9 bases between them. In germline, CDR1 is SGHRS, CDR2 YFSETQ. This CDR3 is CASSLRMRYGYTF. In DNA, the CDR3 is TGCGCCAGCAGCTTGAGGATGAGGTATGGCTACACCTTC.

This sequence joins TRBV6-5 and TRBJ1-1; D remains unclear. The CDR3 loop spans 15 amino acids. CDR1 and CDR2 (germline): MNHEY, SVGAGI. V was pared by 10 bases and J by 2 bases, with 20 bases between. CDR3 DNA sequence: TGTGCCACCAAGACTAGGAGACGGATAAACACTGAAGCTTTCTTT. Amino acid sequence: CATKTRRRINTEAFF.

The rearrangement links TRBV13 to TRBJ2-3, with 8 bases matching TRBD2. This CDR3 is 14 amino acids long. V lost 7 bases to trimming and J lost 6 bases; unmatched junction nucleotides: 9. Germline values: CDR1 PRHDT, CDR2 FYEKMQ (reference sequence). CDR3 coding DNA: TGTGCCAGCATAAGCAGGGGACTAGTTGATACGCAGTATTTT. Encoded protein: CASISRGLVDTQYF.

The rearrangement joins TRBV28 to TRBJ1-4, with D unclear. The germline V and J ends were trimmed by 7 bases and 2 bases, with 14 bases remaining between them. Germline-derived CDR1 and CDR2 are MDHEN and SYDVKM. This CDR3 is 15 amino acids long. This CDR3 reads CASNRRGATNEKLFF. In DNA, the CDR3 is TGTGCCAGCAACCGGCGGGGTGCCACTAATGAAAAACTGTTTTTT.

The chain employs TRBV7-2 and TRBJ2-3; D gene ambiguous. The ends were cut back, 5 bases at V and 1 base at J, with 10 bases in the middle. This CDR3 has 14 residues. From germline, CDR1 is SGHTA and CDR2 FQGNSA. The CDR3 spells CASSPNRGTDTQYF. As DNA, the CDR3 is TGTGCCAGCAGCCCAAATAGGGGCACAGATACGCAGTATTTT. The variable domain in full, with the rest retrieved from reference TRBV7-2 and TRBJ2-3, is GAGVSQSPSNKVTEKGKDVELRCDPISGHTALYWYRQSLGQGLEFLIYFQGNSAPDKSGLPSDRFSAERTGGSVSTLTIQRTQQEDSAVYLCASSPNRGTDTQYFGPGTRLTVL.

The genes are TRBV5-5 and TRBJ2-1, with TRBD2 identical over 10 bases. CDR1 is SGHKS and CDR2 is YYEKEE in the germline V gene (reference sequence). The CDR3 length is 14 residues. V lost 1 base to trimming and J lost 7 bases; unmatched junction nucleotides: 2. This CDR3 is CASSLSTSGNEQFF. In DNA, the CDR3 is TGTGCCAGCAGCTTGTCGACTAGCGGGAATGAGCAGTTCTTC.

V is TRBV7-3 and J is TRBJ2-3; D call uncertain. From germline, CDR1 is SGHTA and CDR2 FQGTGA. The CDR3 sequence is 12 residues long. V dropped 1 base and J dropped 4 bases, with 3 bases sitting between them. The CDR3 nucleotides are TGTGCCAGCAGCTTAAGCCCAGATACGCAGTATTTT. Its protein product is CASSLSPDTQYF.

The chain couples TRBV2 to TRBJ2-7, with D possibly TRBD1 on 6 matching bases. Between the trimmed V and J ends, which lost 5 bases and 6 bases, there was a span of 14 bases. The CDR3 runs 13 residues. Germline V gene sequence: CDR1 SNHLY, CDR2 FYNNEI. Here the CDR3 reads CASSTRQDGEQYF. The CDR3 DNA follows: TGTGCCAGCAGTACTAGACAGGACGGCGAGCAGTACTTC. Combining the CDR3 with reference TRBV2 and TRBJ2-7 gives the whole variable domain EPEVTQTPSHQVTQMGQEVILRCVPISNHLYFYWYRQILGQKVEFLVSFYNNEISEKSEIFDDQFSVERPDGSNFTLKIRSTKLEDSAMYFCASSTRQDGEQYFGPGTRLTVT.

This chain links TRBV6-1 with TRBJ1-5; no clear D. The CDR3 consists of 14 residues. Trimming left V 0 bases short and J 5 bases short, with 8 bases between. Germline V gives CDR1 MNHNS, CDR2 SASEGT. Written as DNA, the CDR3 is TGTGCCAGCAGTGAAGCTACCACCCATCAGCCCCAGCATTTT. Its translation is CASSEATTHQPQHF.

V usage is TRBV5-1 and J usage is TRBJ2-7, with 8 positions matching TRBD1. J lost 3 bases, V lost 0 bases, and 5 bases had no gene match. The CDR3 is made up of 15 amino acids. CDR1 and CDR2 from the germline V gene are SGHRS and YFSETQ. CDR3 region: CASSLEGQAVYEQYF. The DNA for the CDR3 is TGCGCCAGCAGCTTGGAGGGACAGGCGGTCTACGAGCAGTACTTC.

V and J are TRBV7-8 and TRBJ1-2; D is ambiguous. This CDR3 contains 13 residues. Trimming stripped 1 base from V and 4 bases from J, with 7 bases between. Looked up from germline, CDR1 is SGHVS and CDR2 is FQNEAQ. The CDR3 DNA reads TGTGCCAGCAGCTTAGATCGCCTCTATGGCTACACCTTC. It yields the protein CASSLDRLYGYTF. Filled out from reference TRBV7-8 and TRBJ1-2, the complete variable domain reads GAGVSQSPRYKVAKRGQDVALRCDPISGHVSLFWYQQALGQGPEFLTYFQNEAQLDKSGLPSDRFFAERPEGSVSTLKIQRTQQEDSAVYLCASSLDRLYGYTFGSGTRLTVV.

This clone was seen a handful of times. This CDR3 is CASSLGPGTRGSNQPQHF. CDR3 in DNA: TGTGCCAGCAGCTTGGGACCCGGGACCCGAGGGAGCAATCAGCCCCAGCATTTT. The chain employs TRBV5-4 and TRBJ1-5; TRBD1 might be the D (5 bases). The V end was cut by 0 bases, the J end by 1 base, with 17 bases between. Germline V gene lookup returns CDR1 SGHNT and CDR2 YYREEE (reference sequence). The CDR3 covers 18 residues. Complete variable domain (other parts from reference TRBV5-4 and TRBJ1-5): ETGVTQSPTHLIKTRGQQVTLRCSSQSGHNTVSWYQQALGQGPQFIFQYYREEENGRGNFPPRFSGLQFPNYSSELNVNALELDDSALYLCASSLGPGTRGSNQPQHFGDGTRLSIL.

This clone was seen once. J is TRBJ1-4 and V is TRBV7-2; perhaps TRBD1 as D (6 bases). From germline, CDR1 is SGHTA and CDR2 FQGNSA. With 3 bases removed from V and 3 bases from J, the gap between germline ends came to 14 bases. This CDR3 is built from 16 residues. CDR3 DNA sequence: TGTGCCAGCAGCTTGCCTCAGGGGAGGTCTAATGAAAAACTGTTTTTT. This codes for CASSLPQGRSNEKLFF.

V and J are TRBV5-1 and TRBJ2-7; 7 nucleotides align to TRBD1. Germline-derived CDR1 and CDR2 are SGHRS and YFSETQ. This CDR3 is built from 14 residues. The ends lost 0 bases at V and 4 bases at J; junction bases unmatched: 4. The CDR3 is CASSLGTGWYEQYF. In DNA, the CDR3 is TGCGCCAGCAGCTTGGGGACAGGATGGTACGAGCAGTACTTC.

In nucleotides, the CDR3 is TGTGCCAGCAGTCGCGGGACTAGCGGGACGAGCACAGATACGCAGTATTTT. This encodes CASSRGTSGTSTDTQYF. V usage is TRBV28 and J usage is TRBJ2-3; 13 nucleotides agree with TRBD2. The CDR3 length is 17 residues. The trim removed 5 bases at V and 0 bases at J, leaving 5 bases unmatched. Germline assignment: CDR1 MDHEN and CDR2 SYDVKM.

The rearrangement uses TRBV28 and TRBJ2-4; no reliable D call. Trimming stripped 7 bases from V and 5 bases from J, with 12 bases between. The CDR3 extends over 13 amino acids. Germline V gene data show CDR1 as MDHEN and CDR2 as SYDVKM. CDR3 in amino acids: CASTPGPQNIQYF. For the CDR3, the DNA is TGTGCCAGCACCCCAGGCCCACAAAACATTCAGTACTTC.

This sequence joins TRBV28 and TRBJ2-6, with D maybe TRBD2 (6 bases). CDR3 length: 17 residues. Trimming removed 4 bases at V and 0 bases at J, with 13 bases between. From germline, CDR1 is MDHEN and CDR2 SYDVKM. CDR3 in amino acids: CASSSGGPLSGANVLTF. The CDR3 bases are TGTGCCAGCAGTTCCGGGGGTCCGCTCTCTGGGGCCAACGTCCTGACTTTC.

J is TRBJ2-1 and V is TRBV11-3; 9 bases map to TRBD1. The ends lost 5 bases at V and 8 bases at J; junction bases unmatched: 7. In germline, CDR1 is SGHNT, CDR2 YENEEA. The CDR3 consists of 14 residues. CDR3 loop: CASSPRDRDHEQFF. In DNA form, the CDR3 reads TGTGCCAGCAGCCCGAGGGACAGGGACCATGAGCAGTTCTTC.

J is TRBJ2-5 and V is TRBV4-2, with D tentatively TRBD1 or TRBD2 (5 bases each). Germline assignment: CDR1 LGHNA and CDR2 YNFKEQ. The CDR3 totals 15 residues. V lost 4 bases and J lost 5, with 17 bases in between. The chain's CDR3 is CASSPQDGGFETQYF. The CDR3 DNA is TGTGCCAGCAGCCCACAGGACGGCGGGTTCGAGACCCAGTACTTC.

This chain connects TRBV28 to TRBJ2-5; 10 bases match TRBD2. The J call is uncertain, as TRBJ2-7 better fits the DNA end. This CDR3 has 15 amino acids. Looked up from germline, CDR1 is MDHEN and CDR2 is SYDVKM. CDR3 sequence (DNA): TGTGCCAGCAGTTTTTTAGCGGGGGGCTCCTACGAGCAGTACTTC. This gives the protein CASSFLAGGSYEQYF.

The rearrangement uses TRBV21-1 and TRBJ2-7; TRBD1 was called by the table and not checked on the DNA. TRBV21-1 is a documented pseudogene. The CDR3 runs 15 residues. CDR3 nucleotide sequence: TGTGCCAGCAGCCCCCGGACAGGGGGAGGCTACGAGCAGTACTTC. This codes for CASSPRTGGGYEQYF.

The V gene is TRBV5-6, the J gene TRBJ2-7; D ambiguous. Germline V lookup: CDR1 SGHDT, CDR2 YYEEEE. The CDR3 totals 14 residues. V was shortened by 4 bases and J by 0 bases, with 11 bases between the two germline ends. CDR3 amino acids: CASSIPGSSYEQYF. The CDR3 nucleotides read TGTGCCAGCAGCATACCTGGAAGCTCCTACGAGCAGTACTTC.

This chain connects TRBV7-8 to TRBJ2-3; D is uncertain. V was pared by 3 bases and J by 3 bases, with 16 bases between. The CDR3 loop spans 16 amino acids. Germline V gives CDR1 SGHVS, CDR2 FQNEAQ. CDR3 residues: CASSLVATQTTDTQYF. The DNA of the CDR3 is TGTGCCAGCAGCTTGGTTGCTACCCAGACGACAGATACGCAGTATTTT.

This chain connects TRBV7-8 to TRBJ1-2; TRBD1 aligns across 11 bases. J gave up 8 bases and V 5 bases, and 13 bases lay outside the gene matches. Germline CDR1 reads SGHVS; CDR2 reads FQNEAQ. There are 16 residues in the CDR3. In DNA, the CDR3 is TGTGCCAGCAGCCCAGCGGGCGGACAGGGGGCTGAGGGCTACACCTTC. It specifies CASSPAGGQGAEGYTF.

This chain joins TRBV28 and TRBJ2-5; D uncertain. The germline V gene encodes CDR1 MDHEN and CDR2 SYDVKM. The CDR3 has 12 amino acids. With 6 bases removed from V and 10 bases from J, the gap between germline ends came to 15 bases. The CDR3 bases are TGTGCCAGCAGCCTTAGGGCCAGCGTCCAGTACTTC. Protein: CASSLRASVQYF.